These T cell receptor beta chains were read from a single sample in a study of OX40 agonist ivuxolimab in advanced cancers. The method was immunoSEQ multiplex PCR; TCRdb's version includes in-frame clones alone and lacks a portion of them. Among some 50,000 clones listed, around 80% were seen once. The source material was CD4+ or CD8+ T cells sorted from blood, sampled in a trial of the OX40 agonist ivuxolimab. All receptors come from an adult with an advanced solid tumor such as melanoma, head and neck, liver or kidney cancer. Each CDR3 is given with its conserved first and last residue. The D gene is left open where the match is weak. Expanded clones get a size class; other rows say once, few or many, or leave the size out.

cdr3_length	j_call	clone_size	d_call	v_call	cdr3_aa	cdr3_nt
15	TRBJ2-1	.	.	TRBV5-4	CASSSDSNSYNEQFF	TGTGCCAGCAGCTCCGACTCGAATTCCTACAATGAGCAGTTCTTC
14	TRBJ2-3	once	TRBD1	TRBV7-9	CASSLGQGTDTQYF	TGTGCCAGCAGCTTAGGACAGGGAACAGATACGCAGTATTTT
15	TRBJ2-2	few	.	TRBV7-9	CASSLNSYVGGELFF	TGTGCCAGCAGCTTAAATTCCTACGTAGGTGGGGAGCTGTTTTTT
12	TRBJ2-7	.	.	TRBV5-4	CASSLTQGAQYF	TGTGCCAGCAGCTTGACGCAGGGCGCGCAGTACTTC
15	TRBJ1-5	.	.	TRBV19	CASSFFYREGQPQHF	TGTGCCAGTAGTTTCTTCTACAGGGAAGGGCAGCCCCAGCATTTT
12	TRBJ1-3	.	.	TRBV6-1	CASKTPSYTIYF	TGTGCCAGCAAAACGCCTTCCTACACCATATATTTT
15	TRBJ1-2	.	TRBD1	TRBV18	CASSPADRVRYGYTF	TGTGCCAGCTCACCAGCCGACAGGGTTCGGTATGGCTACACCTTC
16	TRBJ2-7	.	TRBD2	TRBV7-9	CASSLVAGTSAAKQYF	TGTGCCAGCAGCTTAGTCGCCGGGACTAGCGCAGCTAAGCAGTACTTC
15	TRBJ2-7	.	TRBD2	TRBV28	CASSQIAGGPVEQYF	TGTGCCAGCAGCCAAATAGCGGGAGGGCCGGTCGAGCAGTACTTC
14	TRBJ1-6	.	.	TRBV19	CASTVGVWDSPLHF	TGTGCCAGTACCGTGGGGGTGTGGGATTCACCCCTCCACTTT
15	TRBJ2-7	.	TRBD2	TRBV11-2	CASSLGGLAGYEQYF	TGTGCCAGCAGCTTAGGAGGGCTAGCGGGGTACGAGCAGTACTTC
16	TRBJ2-1	.	TRBD2	TRBV19	CASSRTLAGSYNEQFF	TGTGCCAGTAGCAGAACTCTAGCGGGTTCCTACAATGAGCAGTTCTTC
15	TRBJ1-2	once	.	TRBV7-8	CASSFSNGIGSGYTF	TGTGCCAGCAGCTTTTCAAATGGGATTGGGAGTGGCTACACCTTC
13	TRBJ2-1	.	.	TRBV6-6	CASSTPVDNEQFF	TGTGCCAGCAGTACCCCCGTTGACAATGAGCAGTTCTTC
16	TRBJ1-5	.	TRBD1	TRBV11-2	CASSLNPDRSNQPQHF	TGTGCCAGCAGCTTAAACCCGGACAGGAGCAATCAGCCCCAGCATTTT
15	TRBJ1-6	few	TRBD1	TRBV7-8	CASSTDRGDNSPLHF	TGTGCCAGCAGCACTGACAGGGGCGATAATTCACCCCTCCACTTT
17	TRBJ2-7	.	TRBD1	TRBV7-8	CASSLVGQGTIGYEQYF	TGTGCCAGCAGCTTAGTGGGACAGGGAACGATAGGCTACGAGCAGTACTTC